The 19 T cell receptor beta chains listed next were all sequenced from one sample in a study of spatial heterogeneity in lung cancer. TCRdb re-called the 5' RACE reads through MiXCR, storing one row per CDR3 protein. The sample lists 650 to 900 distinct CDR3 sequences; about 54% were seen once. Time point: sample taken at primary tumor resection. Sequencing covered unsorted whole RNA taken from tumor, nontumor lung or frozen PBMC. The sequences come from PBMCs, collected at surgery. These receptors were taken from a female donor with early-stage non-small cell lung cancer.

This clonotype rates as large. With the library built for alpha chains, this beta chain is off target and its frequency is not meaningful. Here the CDR3 DNA reads TGTGCCAGCTCCTACCCGGGTTGGGCCAACGTCCTGACTTTC. This gives the protein CASSYPGWANVLTF. The chain has TRBV28 and TRBJ2-6; unclear D gene. V lost 8 bases to trimming and J lost 5 bases, with 13 bases between them. Germline-derived CDR1 and CDR2 are MDHEN and SYDVKM. The CDR3 consists of 14 residues.

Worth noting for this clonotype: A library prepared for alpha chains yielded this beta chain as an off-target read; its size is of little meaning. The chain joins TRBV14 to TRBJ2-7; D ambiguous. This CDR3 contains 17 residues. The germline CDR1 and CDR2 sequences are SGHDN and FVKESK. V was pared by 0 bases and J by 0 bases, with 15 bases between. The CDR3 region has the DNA TGTGCCAGCAGCCAAGAACCTAAGGTGGACCGCTCCTACGAGCAGTACTTC. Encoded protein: CASSQEPKVDRSYEQYF.

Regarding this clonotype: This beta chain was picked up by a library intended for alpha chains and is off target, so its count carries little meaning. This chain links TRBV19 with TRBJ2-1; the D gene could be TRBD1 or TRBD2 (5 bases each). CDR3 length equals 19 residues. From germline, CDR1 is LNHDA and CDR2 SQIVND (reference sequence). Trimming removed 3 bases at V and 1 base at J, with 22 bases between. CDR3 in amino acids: CASSMSPGAGIGSYNEQFF. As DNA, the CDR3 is TGTGCCAGTAGTATGTCCCCCGGGGCCGGGATTGGGTCCTACAATGAGCAGTTCTTC. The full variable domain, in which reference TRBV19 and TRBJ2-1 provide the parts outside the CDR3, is DGGITQSPKYLFRKEGQNVTLSCEQNLNHDAMYWYRQDPGQGLRLIYYSQIVNDFQKGDIAEGYSVSREKKESFPLTVTSAQKNPTAFYLCASSMSPGAGIGSYNEQFFGPGTRLTVL.

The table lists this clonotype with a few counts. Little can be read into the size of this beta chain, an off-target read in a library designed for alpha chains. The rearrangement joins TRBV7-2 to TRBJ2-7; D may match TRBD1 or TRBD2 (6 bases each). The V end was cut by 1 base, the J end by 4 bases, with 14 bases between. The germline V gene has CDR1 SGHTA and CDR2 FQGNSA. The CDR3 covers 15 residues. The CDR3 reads CASSLGPEGVYEQYF. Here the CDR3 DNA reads TGTGCCAGCAGCTTAGGGCCGGAGGGGGTTTACGAGCAGTACTTC.

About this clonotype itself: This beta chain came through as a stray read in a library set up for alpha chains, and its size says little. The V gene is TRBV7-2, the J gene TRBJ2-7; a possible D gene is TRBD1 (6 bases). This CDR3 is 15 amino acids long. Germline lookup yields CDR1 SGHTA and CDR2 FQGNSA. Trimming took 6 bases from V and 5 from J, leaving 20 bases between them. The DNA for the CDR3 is TGTGCCAGCAGACCGGCCAGGGACAAAGGCCACGAGCAGTACTTC. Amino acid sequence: CASRPARDKGHEQYF.

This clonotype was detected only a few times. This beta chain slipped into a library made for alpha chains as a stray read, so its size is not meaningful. The CDR3 loop is CASSSTGTPSNEQFF. CDR3 sequence (DNA): TGTGCCAGCAGTTCAACAGGGACACCCTCCAATGAGCAGTTCTTC. This rearrangement joins TRBV28 to TRBJ2-1; a possible D gene is TRBD1 (6 bases). Germline CDR1 MDHEN, CDR2 SYDVKM. This CDR3 has 15 amino acids. With 4 bases removed from V and 6 bases from J, the gap between germline ends came to 16 bases.

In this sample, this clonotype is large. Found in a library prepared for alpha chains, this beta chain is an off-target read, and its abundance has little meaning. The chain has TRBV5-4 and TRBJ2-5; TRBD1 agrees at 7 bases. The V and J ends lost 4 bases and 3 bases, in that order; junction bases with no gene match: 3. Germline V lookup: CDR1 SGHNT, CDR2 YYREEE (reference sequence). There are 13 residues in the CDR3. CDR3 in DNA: TGTGCCAGCAGCATCGACAGGGAAGAGACCCAGTACTTC. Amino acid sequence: CASSIDREETQYF.

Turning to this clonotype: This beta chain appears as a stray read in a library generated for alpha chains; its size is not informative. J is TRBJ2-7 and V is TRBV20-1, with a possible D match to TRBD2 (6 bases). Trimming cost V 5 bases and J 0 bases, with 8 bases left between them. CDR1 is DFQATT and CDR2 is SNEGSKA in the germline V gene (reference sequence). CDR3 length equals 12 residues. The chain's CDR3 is CSARRDSYEQYF. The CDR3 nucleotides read TGCAGTGCTCGGCGGGACTCCTACGAGCAGTACTTC.

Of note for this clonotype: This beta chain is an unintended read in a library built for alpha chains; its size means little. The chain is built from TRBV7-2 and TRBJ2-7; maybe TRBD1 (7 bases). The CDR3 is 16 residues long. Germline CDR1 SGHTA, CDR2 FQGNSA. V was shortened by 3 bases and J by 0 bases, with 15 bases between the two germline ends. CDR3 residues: CASSFPAGQISYEQYF. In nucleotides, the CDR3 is TGTGCCAGCAGCTTTCCCGCGGGACAGATCTCCTACGAGCAGTACTTC.

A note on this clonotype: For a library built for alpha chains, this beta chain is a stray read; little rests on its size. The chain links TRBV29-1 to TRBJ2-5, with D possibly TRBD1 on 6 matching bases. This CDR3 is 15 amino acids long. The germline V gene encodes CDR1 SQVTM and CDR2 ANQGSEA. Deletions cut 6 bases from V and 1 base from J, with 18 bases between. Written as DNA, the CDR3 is TGCAGCGTCGCCCTAGGGCAGGGGCTCCAAGAGACCCAGTACTTC. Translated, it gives CSVALGQGLQETQYF.

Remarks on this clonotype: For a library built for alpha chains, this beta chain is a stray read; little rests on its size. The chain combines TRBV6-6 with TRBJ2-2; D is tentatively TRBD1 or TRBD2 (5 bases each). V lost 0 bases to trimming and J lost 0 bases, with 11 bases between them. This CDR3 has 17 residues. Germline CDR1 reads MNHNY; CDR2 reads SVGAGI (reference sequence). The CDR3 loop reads CASSYSRGTSNTGELFF. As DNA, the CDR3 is TGTGCCAGCAGTTACTCGAGAGGGACGTCGAACACCGGGGAGCTGTTTTTT.

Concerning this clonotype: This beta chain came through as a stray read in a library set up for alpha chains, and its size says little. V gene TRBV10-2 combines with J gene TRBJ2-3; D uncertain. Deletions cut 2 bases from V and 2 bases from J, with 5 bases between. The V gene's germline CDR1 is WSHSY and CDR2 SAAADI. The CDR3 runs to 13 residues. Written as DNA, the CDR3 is TGCGCCAGCAGTGAGGCAGCCACAGATACGCAGTATTTT. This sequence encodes CASSEAATDTQYF.

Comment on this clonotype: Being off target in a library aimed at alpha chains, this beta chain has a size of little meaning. CDR3 in amino acids: CASSLAATDTQYF. CDR3 nucleotides: TGTGCCAGCAGCTTGGCCGCCACAGATACGCAGTATTTT. The rearrangement joins TRBV7-9 to TRBJ2-3; no reliable D call. Trimming pared 3 bases from V and 2 bases from J, leaving 6 bases between. Germline CDR1 is SEHNR and CDR2 is FQNEAQ (reference sequence). The CDR3 spans 13 residues.

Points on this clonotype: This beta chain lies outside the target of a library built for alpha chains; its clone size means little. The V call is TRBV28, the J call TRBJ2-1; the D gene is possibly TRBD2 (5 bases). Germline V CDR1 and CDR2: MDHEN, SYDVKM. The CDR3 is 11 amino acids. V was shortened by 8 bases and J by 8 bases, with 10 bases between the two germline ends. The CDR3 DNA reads TGTGCCAGCGGACTTTACGATGAGCAGTTCTTC. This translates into CASGLYDEQFF.

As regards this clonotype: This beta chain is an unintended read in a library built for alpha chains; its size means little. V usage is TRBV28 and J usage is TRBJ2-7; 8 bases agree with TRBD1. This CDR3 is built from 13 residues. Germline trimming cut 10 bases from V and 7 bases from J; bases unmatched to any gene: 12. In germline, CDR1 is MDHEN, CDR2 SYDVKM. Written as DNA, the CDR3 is TGTGCCACTGACAGGGGACAGGCAAGAGAGCAGTACTTC. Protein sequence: CATDRGQAREQYF.

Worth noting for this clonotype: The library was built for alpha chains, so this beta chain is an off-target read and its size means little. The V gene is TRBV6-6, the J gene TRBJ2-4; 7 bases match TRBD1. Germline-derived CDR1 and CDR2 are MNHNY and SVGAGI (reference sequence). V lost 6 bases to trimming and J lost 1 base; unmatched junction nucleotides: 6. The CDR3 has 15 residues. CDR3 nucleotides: TGTGCCAGCAGCACACAGGGGCGCGCCAAAAACATTCAGTACTTC. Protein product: CASSTQGRAKNIQYF.

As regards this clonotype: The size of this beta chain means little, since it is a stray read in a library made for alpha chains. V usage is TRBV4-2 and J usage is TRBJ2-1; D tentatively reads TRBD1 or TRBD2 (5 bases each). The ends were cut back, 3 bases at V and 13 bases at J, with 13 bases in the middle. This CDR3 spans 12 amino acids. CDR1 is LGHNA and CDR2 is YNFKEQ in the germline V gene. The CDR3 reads CASSQAGTEQFF. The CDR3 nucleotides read TGTGCCAGCAGCCAGGCAGGGACGGAACAGTTCTTC.

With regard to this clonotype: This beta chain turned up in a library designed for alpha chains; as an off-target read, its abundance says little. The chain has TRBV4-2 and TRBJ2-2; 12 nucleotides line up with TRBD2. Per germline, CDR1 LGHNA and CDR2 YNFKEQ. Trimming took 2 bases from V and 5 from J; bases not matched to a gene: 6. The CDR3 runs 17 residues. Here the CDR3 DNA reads TGTGCCAGCAGCCAAACGACTAGCGGGAGTTTAACCGGGGAGCTGTTTTTT. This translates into CASSQTTSGSLTGELFF.

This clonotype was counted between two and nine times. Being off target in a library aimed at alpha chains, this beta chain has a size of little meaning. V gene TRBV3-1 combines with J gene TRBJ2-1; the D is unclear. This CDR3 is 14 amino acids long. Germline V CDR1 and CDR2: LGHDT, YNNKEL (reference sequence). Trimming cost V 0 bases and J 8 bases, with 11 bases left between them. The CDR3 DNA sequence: TGTGCCAGCAGCCAAGAGGCAGTCCACGATGAGCAGTTCTTC. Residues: CASSQEAVHDEQFF.